The sample holds a few counts of the clone carrying this T cell receptor beta chain. Its cognate antigen is unknown. The data were obtained in a study of T-cell reconstitution after alpha-beta-depleted transplantation in children. Germline V gene sequence: CDR1 LNHDA, CDR2 SQIVND (reference sequence). The trim removed 4 bases at V and 4 bases at J, leaving 9 bases unmatched. The CDR3 is made up of 16 amino acids. A library of TCRbeta sequences, prepared with unique molecular identifiers, was generated. TCRdb analysed the PCR reads with MiXCR anew, one entry per CDR3 protein. The table shows hundreds of thousands of distinct CDR3 sequences, with around 13% occurring only once. Study-wide results and limits: Fresh T-cell production supplied most of the T-cell counts and diversity seen one year after transplant. Reported findings indicate that, about two months after transplant, alpha-beta T cells came from several hundred expanded clones, which were derived from non-depleted graft cells. The origin of high day-60 TCRbeta diversity in some patients lay in surviving recipient T cells and thymic progenitors.

The material was PBMCs, mostly from graft donor cells, obtained 360 days after TCRalphabeta/CD19-depleted stem cell transplant. This receptor was taken from a male patient aged 10 to 17 who had a stem cell transplant for acute myeloid leukemia, so the T cells may come from the graft donor. The V gene is TRBV19, the J gene TRBJ2-2; 7 nucleotides align to TRBD1. CDR3 DNA: TGTGCCAGTAGTAAGCGACAGGGTGGAGTCACCGGGGAGCTGTTTTTT. Its translation: CASSKRQGGVTGELFF.